This note documents a single T cell receptor beta chain sequence. Its antigen is currently unknown. The PCR ran on 60 Vbeta and 13 Jbeta primers. TCRdb's copy holds only in-frame clones and misses some; the assay was immunoSEQ multiplex PCR. The sample lists roughly 150,000 clones; around 78% were seen once. V was pared by 8 bases and J by 8 bases, with 12 bases between. Germline CDR1 is MNHNY and CDR2 is SVGAGI (reference sequence). The CDR3 consists of 11 residues. The data stem from a study of cytomegalovirus exposure and HLA in healthy donors. Study observations and caveats: TRBV6-2, TRBV6-3 and some other V segments were unresolvable in 87-base-pair reads. Per published accounts, TCR beta sequences correctly predicted the HLA-A and HLA-B alleles of most subjects. The study carried out a later analysis of TCR beta sequences. It associated about 15,000 of them with specific HLA alleles at a false discovery rate of 0.05.

The TCR was taken from a woman aged 40-49 years in good health and CMV-seropositive. V gene TRBV6-6 combines with J gene TRBJ1-2; possible D gene TRBD1, 5 bases. The sequencing input was PBMCs. CDR3 DNA sequence: TGTGCCAGCCGAGCAGGGTCCGGCTACACCTTC. Its translation is CASRAGSGYTF.